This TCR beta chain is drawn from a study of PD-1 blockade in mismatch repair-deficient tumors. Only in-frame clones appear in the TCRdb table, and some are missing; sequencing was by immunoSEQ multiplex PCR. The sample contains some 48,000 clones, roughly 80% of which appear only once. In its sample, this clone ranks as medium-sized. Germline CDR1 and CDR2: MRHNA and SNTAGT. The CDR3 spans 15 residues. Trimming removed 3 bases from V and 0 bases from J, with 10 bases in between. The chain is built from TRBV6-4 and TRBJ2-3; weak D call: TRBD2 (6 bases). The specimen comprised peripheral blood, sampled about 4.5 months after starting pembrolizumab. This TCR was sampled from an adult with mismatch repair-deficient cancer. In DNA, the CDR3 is TGTGCCAGCAGTGAAGGGAGCGGGAGCACAGATACGCAGTATTTT. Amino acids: CASSEGSGSTDTQYF.